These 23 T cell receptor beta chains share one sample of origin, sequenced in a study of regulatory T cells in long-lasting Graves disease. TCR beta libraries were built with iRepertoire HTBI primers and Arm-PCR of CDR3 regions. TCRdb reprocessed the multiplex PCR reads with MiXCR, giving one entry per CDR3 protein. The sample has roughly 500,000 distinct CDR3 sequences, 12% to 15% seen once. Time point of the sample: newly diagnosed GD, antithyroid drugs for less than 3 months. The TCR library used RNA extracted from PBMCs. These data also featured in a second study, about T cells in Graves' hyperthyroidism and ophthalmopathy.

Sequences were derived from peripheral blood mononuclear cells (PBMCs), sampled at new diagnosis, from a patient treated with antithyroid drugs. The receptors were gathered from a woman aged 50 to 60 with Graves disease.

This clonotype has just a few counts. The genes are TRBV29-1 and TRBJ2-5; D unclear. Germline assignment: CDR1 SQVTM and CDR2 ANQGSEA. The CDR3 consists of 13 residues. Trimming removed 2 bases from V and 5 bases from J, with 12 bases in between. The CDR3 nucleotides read TGCAGCGTTGAACAGGTACTGGGGGAGACCCAGTACTTC. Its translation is CSVEQVLGETQYF.

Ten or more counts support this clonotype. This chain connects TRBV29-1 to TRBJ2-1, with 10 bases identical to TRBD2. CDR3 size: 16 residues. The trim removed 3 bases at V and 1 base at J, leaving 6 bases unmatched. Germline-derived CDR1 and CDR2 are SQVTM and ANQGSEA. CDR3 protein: CSVERPSGRSYNEQFF. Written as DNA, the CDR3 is TGCAGCGTTGAGAGGCCTAGCGGGAGATCCTACAATGAGCAGTTCTTC.

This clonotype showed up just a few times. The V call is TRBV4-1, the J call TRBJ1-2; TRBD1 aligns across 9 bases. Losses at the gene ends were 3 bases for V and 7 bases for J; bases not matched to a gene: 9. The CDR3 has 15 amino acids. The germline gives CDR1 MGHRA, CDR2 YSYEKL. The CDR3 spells CASSHGGQGLSGYTF. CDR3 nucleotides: TGCGCCAGCAGCCATGGTGGACAGGGGCTTAGTGGCTACACCTTC.

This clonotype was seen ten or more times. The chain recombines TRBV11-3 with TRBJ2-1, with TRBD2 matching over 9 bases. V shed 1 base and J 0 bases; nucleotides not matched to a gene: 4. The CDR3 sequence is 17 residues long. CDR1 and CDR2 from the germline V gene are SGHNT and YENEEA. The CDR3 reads CASSLGSGSSSYNEQFF. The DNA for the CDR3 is TGTGCCAGCAGCTTAGGTAGCGGGAGCTCCTCCTACAATGAGCAGTTCTTC.

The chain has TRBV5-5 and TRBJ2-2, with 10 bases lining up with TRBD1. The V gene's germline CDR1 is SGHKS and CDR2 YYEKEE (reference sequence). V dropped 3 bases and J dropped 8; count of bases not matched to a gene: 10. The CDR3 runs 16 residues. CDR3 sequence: CASSSGTGAPVGELFF. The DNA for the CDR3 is TGTGCCAGCAGCTCCGGGACAGGGGCCCCGGTGGGGGAGCTGTTTTTT.

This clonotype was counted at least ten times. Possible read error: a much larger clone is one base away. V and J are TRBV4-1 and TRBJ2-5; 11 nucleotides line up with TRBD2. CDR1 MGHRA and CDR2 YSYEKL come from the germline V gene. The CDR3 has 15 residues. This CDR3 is CASSQGTSGQETQYF. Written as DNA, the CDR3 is TGTGCCAGCAGCCAAGGGACTAGCGGACAAGAGACCCAGTACTTC.

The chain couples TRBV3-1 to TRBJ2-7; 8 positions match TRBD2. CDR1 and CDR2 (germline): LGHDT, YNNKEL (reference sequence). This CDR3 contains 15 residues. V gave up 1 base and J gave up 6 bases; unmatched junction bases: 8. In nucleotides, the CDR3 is TGTGCCAGCAGCCAAGTTCTCGCCGCGGGAGGCGAGCAGTACTTC. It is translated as CASSQVLAAGGEQYF.

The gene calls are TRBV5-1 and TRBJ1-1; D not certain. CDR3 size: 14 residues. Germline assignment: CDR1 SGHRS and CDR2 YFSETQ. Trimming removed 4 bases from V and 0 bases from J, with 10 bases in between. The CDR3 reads CASSAAVMNTEAFF. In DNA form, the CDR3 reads TGCGCCAGCAGCGCCGCCGTTATGAACACTGAAGCTTTCTTT. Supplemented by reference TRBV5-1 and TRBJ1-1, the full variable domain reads KAGVTQTPRYLIKTRGQQVTLSCSPISGHRSVSWYQQTPGQGLQFLFEYFSETQRNKGNFPGRFSGRQFSNSRSEMNVSTLELGDSALYLCASSAAVMNTEAFFGQGTRLTVV.

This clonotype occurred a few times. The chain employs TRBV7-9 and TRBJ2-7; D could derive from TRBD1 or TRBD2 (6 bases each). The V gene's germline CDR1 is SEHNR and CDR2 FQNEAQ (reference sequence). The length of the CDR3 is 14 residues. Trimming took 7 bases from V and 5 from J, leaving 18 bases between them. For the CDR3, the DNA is TGTGCCAGCAAGCTAAACCAAGGGGGGAACGAGCAGTACTTC. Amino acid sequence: CASKLNQGGNEQYF.

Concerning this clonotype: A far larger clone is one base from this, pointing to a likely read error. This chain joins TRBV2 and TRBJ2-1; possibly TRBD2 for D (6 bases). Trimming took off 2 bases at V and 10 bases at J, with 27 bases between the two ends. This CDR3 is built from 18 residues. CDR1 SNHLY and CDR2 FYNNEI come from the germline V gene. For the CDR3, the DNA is TGTGCCAGCAGTGAATGGTCGTCCCCCAGCGGAGGGGCTTACGAGCAGTTCTTC. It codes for CASSEWSSPSGGAYEQFF.

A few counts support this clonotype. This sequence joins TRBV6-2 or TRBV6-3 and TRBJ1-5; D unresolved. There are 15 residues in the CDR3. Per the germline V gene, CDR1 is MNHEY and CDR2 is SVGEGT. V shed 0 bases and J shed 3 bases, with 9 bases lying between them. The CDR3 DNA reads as TGTGCCAGCAGTTACTCGTTCAGAGACAATCAGCCCCAGCATTTT. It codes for CASSYSFRDNQPQHF.

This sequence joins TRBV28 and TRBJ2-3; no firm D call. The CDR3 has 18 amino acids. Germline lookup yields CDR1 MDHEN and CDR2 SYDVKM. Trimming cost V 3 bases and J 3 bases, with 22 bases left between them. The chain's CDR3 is CASSFTLDRMGRTDTQYF. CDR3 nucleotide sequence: TGTGCCAGCAGTTTTACCCTGGACCGCATGGGTAGAACAGATACGCAGTATTTT. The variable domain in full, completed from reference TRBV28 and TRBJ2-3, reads DVKVTQSSRYLVKRTGEKVFLECVQDMDHENMFWYRQDPGLGLRLIYFSYDVKMKEKGDIPEGYSVSREKKERFSLILESASTNQTSMYLCASSFTLDRMGRTDTQYFGPGTRLTVL.

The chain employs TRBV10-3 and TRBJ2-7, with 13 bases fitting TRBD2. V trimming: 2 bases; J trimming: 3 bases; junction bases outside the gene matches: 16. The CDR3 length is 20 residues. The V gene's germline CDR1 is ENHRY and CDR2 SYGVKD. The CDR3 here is CAISETSGTSGDSSIYEQYF. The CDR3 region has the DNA TGTGCCATCAGTGAGACATCCGGGACTAGCGGGGACAGTAGTATCTACGAGCAGTACTTC.

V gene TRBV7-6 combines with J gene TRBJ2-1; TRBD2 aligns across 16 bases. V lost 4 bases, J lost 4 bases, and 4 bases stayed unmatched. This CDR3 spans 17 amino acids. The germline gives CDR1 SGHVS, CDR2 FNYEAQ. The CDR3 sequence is CASSWGLAGGPYNEQFF. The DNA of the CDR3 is TGTGCCAGCAGCTGGGGACTAGCGGGAGGGCCGTACAATGAGCAGTTCTTC.

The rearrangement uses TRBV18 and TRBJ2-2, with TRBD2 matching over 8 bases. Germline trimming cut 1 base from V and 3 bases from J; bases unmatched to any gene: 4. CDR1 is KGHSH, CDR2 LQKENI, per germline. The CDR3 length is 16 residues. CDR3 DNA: TGTGCCAGCTCACCACGGGCTAGCGGGTACACCGGGGAGCTGTTTTTT. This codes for CASSPRASGYTGELFF.

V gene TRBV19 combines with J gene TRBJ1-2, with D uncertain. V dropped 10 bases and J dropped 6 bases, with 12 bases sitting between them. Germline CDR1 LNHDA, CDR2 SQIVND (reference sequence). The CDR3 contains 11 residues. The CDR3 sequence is CATKARDGYTF. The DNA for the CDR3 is TGTGCCACCAAGGCGCGGGATGGCTACACCTTC. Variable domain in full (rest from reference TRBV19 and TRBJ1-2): DGGITQSPKYLFRKEGQNVTLSCEQNLNHDAMYWYRQDPGQGLRLIYYSQIVNDFQKGDIAEGYSVSREKKESFPLTVTSAQKNPTAFYLCATKARDGYTFGSGTRLTVV.

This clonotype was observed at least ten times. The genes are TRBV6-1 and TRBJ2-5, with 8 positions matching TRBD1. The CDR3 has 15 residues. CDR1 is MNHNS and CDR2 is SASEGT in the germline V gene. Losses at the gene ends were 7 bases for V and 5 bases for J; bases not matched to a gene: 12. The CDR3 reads CASTLNRGNMETQYF. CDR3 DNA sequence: TGTGCCAGCACCCTTAACAGGGGGAATATGGAGACCCAGTACTTC.

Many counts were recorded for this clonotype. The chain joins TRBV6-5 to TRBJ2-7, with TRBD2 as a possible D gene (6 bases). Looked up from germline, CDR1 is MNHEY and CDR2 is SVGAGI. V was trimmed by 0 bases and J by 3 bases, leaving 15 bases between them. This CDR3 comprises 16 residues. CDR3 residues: CASSYSEPGLNYEQYF. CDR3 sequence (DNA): TGTGCCAGCAGTTACTCTGAACCGGGACTCAACTACGAGCAGTACTTC.

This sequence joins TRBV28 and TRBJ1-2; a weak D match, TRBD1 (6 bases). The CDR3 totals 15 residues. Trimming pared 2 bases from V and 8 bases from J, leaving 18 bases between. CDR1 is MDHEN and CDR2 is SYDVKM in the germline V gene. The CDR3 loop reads CASSLGDRPSGGYTF. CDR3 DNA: TGTGCCAGCAGTTTAGGAGACAGGCCCTCGGGAGGCTACACCTTC.

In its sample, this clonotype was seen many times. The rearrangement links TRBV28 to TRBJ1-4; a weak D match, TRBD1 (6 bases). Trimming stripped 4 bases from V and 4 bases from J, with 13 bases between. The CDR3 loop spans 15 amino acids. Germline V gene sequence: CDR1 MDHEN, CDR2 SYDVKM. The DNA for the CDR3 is TGTGCCAGCAGTTCCTCGGGGGGCCATAATGAAAAACTGTTTTTT. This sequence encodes CASSSSGGHNEKLFF.

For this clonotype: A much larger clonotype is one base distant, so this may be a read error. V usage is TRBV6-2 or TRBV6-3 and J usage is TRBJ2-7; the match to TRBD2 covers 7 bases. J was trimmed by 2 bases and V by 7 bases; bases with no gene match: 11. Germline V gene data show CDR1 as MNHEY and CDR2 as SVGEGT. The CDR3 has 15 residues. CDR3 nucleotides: TGTGCCAGCACGGCGGGCGGGGGAAATCCCTACGAGCAGTACTTC. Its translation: CASTAGGGNPYEQYF.

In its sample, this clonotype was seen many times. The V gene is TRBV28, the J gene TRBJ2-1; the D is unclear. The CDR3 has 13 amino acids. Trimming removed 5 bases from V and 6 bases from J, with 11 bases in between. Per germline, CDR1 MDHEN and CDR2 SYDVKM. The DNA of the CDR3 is TGTGCCAGCAGTACATATTGGGGCAATGAGCAGTTCTTC. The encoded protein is CASSTYWGNEQFF.

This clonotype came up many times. The chain's CDR3 is CASSLGGGDNQPQHF. In DNA, the CDR3 is TGTGCCAGCAGTTTAGGAGGGGGCGACAATCAGCCCCAGCATTTT. J is TRBJ1-5 and V is TRBV12-3 or TRBV12-4; 7 bases agree with TRBD1. The CDR3 contains 15 residues. V lost 1 base, J lost 3 bases, and 3 bases stayed unmatched.